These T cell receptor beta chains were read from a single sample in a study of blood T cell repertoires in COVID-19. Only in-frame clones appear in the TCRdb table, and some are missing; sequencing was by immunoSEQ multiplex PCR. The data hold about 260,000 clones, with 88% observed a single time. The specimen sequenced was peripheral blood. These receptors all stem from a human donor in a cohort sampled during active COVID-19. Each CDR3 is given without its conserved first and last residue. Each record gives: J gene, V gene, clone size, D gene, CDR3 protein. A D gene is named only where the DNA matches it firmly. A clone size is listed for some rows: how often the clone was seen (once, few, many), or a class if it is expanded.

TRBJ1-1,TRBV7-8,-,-,ASSLDQIKAF
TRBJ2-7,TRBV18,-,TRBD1,ASSPPNRDRGTYEQY
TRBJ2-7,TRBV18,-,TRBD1,ASSRQGLPYEQY
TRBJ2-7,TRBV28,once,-,ASSPAGVSYEQY
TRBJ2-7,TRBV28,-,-,ASRSNDRPYEQY
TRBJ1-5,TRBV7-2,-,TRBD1,ASSLTGGLTQPQH
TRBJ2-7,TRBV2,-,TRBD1,ASSESGQSYEQY
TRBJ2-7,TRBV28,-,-,ASSEGQKPYEQY
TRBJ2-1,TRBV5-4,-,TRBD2,ASSSASGVYNEQF
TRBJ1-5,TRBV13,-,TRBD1,ASGRQGTGQPQH
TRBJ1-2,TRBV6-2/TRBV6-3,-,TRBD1,ASSGQAGNYGYT
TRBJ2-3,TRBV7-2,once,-,ALLYQGSTDTQY
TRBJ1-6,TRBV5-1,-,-,ASSSNTRSYNSPLH
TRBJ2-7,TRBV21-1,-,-,ASSKTNSYEQY
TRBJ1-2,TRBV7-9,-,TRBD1,ASSIVDRAYGYT